This TCR beta chain was obtained from a study of PD-1 blockade in classical Hodgkin lymphoma. CDR1 is MDHEN and CDR2 is SYDVKM in the germline V gene. Trimming cost V 3 bases and J 4 bases, with 7 bases left between them. This CDR3 contains 13 residues. Indicated time point: newly diagnosed, previously untreated cHL patient sample. Magnetic negative selection of thawed PBMCs yielded the CD8+ T cells. Profiled with immunoSEQ multiplex PCR; TCRdb holds only in-frame clones, not every one. The profile shows 15,000 or so clones, 91% of them singletons. The TCR was taken from a human donor with classical Hodgkin lymphoma. The chain uses TRBV28 and TRBJ1-5; D is undetermined. Sequencing was performed on CD8+ T cells from blood. CDR3: CASSFTGNQPQHF. The CDR3 DNA reads TGTGCCAGCAGTTTTACCGGAAATCAGCCCCAGCATTTT.